This TCR beta chain derives from a study of blood T cell repertoires in COVID-19. J lost 3 bases, V lost 5 bases, and 3 bases had no gene match. This CDR3 comprises 13 residues. Germline V gene data show CDR1 as SEHNR and CDR2 as FQNEAQ (reference sequence). The table came from immunoSEQ multiplex PCR; TCRdb's copy has only in-frame clones and leaves some out. The data contain about 63,000 clones, about 86% of them singletons. Sequencing used peripheral blood. The chain carries TRBV7-9 and TRBJ2-5; 7 bases fit TRBD1. This TCR derives from a human donor in a cohort sampled during active COVID-19. The CDR3 sequence is CASSRGQKETQYF. For the CDR3, the DNA is TGTGCCAGCAGCAGGGGACAGAAAGAGACCCAGTACTTC.